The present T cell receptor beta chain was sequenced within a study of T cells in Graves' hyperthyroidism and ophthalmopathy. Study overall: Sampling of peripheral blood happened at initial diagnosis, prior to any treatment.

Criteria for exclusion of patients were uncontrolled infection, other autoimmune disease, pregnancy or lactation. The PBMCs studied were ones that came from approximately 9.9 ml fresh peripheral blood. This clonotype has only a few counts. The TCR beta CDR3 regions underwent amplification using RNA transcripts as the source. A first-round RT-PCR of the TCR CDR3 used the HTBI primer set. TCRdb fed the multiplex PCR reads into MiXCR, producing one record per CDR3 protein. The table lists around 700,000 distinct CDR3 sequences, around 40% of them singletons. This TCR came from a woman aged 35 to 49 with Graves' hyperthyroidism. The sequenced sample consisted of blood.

The CDR3 region is CASSLSGNEQYF. The CDR3 DNA reads as TGTGCCAGCAGCTTATCAGGGAACGAGCAGTACTTC. The chain joins TRBV7-9 to TRBJ2-7, with D perhaps matching TRBD1 (5 bases). The length of the CDR3 is 12 residues. The germline V gene has CDR1 SEHNR and CDR2 FQNEAQ (reference sequence). V gave up 2 bases and J gave up 5 bases, with 7 bases separating them.